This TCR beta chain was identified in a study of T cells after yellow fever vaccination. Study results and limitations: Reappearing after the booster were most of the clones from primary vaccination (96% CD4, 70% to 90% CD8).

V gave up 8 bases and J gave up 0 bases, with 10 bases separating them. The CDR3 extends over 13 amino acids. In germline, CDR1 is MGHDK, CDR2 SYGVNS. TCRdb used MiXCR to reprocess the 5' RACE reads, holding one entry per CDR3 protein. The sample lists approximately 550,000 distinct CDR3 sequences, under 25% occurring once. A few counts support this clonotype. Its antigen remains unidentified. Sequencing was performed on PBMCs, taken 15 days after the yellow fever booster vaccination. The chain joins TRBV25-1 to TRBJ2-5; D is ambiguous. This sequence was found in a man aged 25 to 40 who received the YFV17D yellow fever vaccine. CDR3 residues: CASGSPNQETQYF. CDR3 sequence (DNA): TGTGCCAGCGGATCTCCAAACCAAGAGACCCAGTACTTC.